This TCR beta chain was recovered during a study of control samples from healthy donors and cancer patients. Assay: immunoSEQ multiplex PCR; the TCRdb copy retains only in-frame clones and omits some. The sample consists of approximately 150,000 clones, approximately 94% of them appearing once. This CDR3 has 15 amino acids. Germline V gene sequence: CDR1 KGHSH, CDR2 LQKENI. The V gene end was trimmed by 3 bases and the J gene end by 2 bases; junction bases not matched to a gene: 2. The chain joins TRBV18 to TRBJ2-3, with 10 bases fitting TRBD2. The source is a man aged 55 to 69 with colorectal cancer. Input material: PBMCs. CDR3 in DNA: TGTGCCAGCTCACCGCTAGCGGGGGACACAGATACGCAGTATTTT. Its protein is CASSPLAGDTDTQYF.